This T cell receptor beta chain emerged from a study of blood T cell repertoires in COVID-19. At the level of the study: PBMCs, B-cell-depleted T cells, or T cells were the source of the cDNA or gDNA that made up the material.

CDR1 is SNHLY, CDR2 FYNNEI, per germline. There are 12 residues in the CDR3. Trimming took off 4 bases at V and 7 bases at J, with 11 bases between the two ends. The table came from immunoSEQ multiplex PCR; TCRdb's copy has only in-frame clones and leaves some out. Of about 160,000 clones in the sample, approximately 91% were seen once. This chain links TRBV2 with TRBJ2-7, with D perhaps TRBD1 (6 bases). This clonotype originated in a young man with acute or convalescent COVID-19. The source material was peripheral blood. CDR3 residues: CASSGDTLEQYF. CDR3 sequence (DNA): TGTGCCAGCAGTGGGGACACTCTGGAGCAGTACTTC.